This T cell receptor beta chain stems from a study of T cells in Graves' hyperthyroidism and ophthalmopathy. Study as a whole: Initial diagnosis, before any treatment, was when peripheral blood was collected.

From RNA transcripts, TCR beta CDR3 regions were amplified. The HTBI set primed first-round TCR CDR3 RT-PCR. TCRdb used MiXCR to reprocess the multiplex PCR reads, holding one entry per CDR3 protein. This repertoire shows about 130,000 distinct CDR3 sequences, approximately 20% found once; its top ten account for about 67%. This clonotype showed up many times. Trimming took 4 bases from V and 1 from J; bases not matched to a gene: 7. The length of the CDR3 is 14 residues. The germline CDR1 and CDR2 sequences are SQVTM and ANQGSEA. This TCR derives from a woman aged 45-60 years with Graves' hyperthyroidism that later progressed to Graves' ophthalmopathy. Sequenced material: blood. The chain has TRBV29-1 and TRBJ2-7, with TRBD1 matching over 7 bases. The CDR3 bases are TGCAGCGTTGTCAGCGACAGGGTATCCTACGAGCAGTACTTC. Amino acid sequence: CSVVSDRVSYEQYF.